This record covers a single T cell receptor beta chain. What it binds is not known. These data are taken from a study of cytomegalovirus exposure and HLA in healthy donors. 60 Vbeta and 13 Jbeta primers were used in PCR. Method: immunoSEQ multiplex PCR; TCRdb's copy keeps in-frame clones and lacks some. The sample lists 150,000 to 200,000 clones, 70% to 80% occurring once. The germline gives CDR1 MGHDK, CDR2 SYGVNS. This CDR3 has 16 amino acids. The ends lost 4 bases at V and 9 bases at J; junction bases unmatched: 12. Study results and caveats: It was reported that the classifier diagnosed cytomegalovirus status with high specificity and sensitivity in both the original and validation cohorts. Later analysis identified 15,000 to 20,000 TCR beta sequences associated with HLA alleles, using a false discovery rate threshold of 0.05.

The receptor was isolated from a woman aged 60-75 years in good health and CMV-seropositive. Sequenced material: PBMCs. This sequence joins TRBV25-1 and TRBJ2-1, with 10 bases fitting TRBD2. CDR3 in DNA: TGTGCCAGCAGTGGTAAAAGCGGGGGGGCTTTCAGTGAGCAGTTCTTC. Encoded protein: CASSGKSGGAFSEQFF.